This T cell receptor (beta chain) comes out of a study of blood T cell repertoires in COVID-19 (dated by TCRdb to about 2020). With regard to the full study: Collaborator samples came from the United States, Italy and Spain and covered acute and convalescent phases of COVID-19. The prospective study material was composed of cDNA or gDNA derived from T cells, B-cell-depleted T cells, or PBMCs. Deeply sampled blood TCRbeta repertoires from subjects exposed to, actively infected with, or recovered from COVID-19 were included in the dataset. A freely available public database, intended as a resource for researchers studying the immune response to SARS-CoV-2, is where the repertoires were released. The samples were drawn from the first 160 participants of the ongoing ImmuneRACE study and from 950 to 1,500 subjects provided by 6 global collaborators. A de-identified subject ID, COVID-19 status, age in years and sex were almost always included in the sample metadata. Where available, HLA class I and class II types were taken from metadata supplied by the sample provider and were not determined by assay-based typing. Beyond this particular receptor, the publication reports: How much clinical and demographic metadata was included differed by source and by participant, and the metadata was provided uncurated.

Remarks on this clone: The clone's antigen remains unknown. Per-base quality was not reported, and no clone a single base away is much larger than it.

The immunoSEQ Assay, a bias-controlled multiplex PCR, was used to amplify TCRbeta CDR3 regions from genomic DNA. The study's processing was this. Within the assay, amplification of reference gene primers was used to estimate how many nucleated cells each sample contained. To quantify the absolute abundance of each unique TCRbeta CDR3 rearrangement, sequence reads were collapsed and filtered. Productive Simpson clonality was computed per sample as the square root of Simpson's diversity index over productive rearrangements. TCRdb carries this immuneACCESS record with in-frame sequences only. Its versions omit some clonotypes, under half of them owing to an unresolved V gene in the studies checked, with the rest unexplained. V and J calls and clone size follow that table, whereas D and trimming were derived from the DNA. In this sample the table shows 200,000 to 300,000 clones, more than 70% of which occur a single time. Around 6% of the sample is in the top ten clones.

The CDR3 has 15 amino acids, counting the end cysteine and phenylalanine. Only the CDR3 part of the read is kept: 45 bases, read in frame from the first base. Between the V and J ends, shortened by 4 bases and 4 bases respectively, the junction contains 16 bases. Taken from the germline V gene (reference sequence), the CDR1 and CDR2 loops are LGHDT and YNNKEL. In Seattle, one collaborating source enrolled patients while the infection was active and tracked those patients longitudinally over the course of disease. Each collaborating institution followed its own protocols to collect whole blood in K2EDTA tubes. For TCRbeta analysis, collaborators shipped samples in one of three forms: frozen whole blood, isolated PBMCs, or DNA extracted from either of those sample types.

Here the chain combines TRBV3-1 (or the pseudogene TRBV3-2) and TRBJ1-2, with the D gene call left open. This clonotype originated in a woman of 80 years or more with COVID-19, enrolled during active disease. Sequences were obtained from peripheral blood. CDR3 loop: CASSRGEALGYGYTF. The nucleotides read TGTGCCAGCAGCCGTGGGGAGGCTCTTGGCTATGGCTACACCTTC.